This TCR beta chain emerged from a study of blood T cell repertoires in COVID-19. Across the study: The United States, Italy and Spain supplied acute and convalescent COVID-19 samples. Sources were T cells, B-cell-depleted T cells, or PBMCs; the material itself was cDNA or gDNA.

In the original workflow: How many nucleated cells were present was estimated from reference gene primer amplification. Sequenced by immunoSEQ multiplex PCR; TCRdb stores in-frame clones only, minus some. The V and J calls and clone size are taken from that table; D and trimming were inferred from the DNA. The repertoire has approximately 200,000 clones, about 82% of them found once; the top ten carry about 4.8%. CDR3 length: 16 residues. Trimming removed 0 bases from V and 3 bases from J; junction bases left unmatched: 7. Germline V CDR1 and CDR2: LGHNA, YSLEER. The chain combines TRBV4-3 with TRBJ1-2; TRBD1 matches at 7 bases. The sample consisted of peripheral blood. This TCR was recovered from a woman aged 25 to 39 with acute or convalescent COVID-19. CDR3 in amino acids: CASSQDPLGTDYGYTF. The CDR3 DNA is TGCGCCAGCAGCCAAGATCCTCTCGGGACAGACTATGGCTACACCTTC.